What follows describes a single T cell receptor beta chain. Original methodology: The study built a papillary thyroid cancer distant-metastasis classifier from CDR3 differences across clinicopathological groups. Using MiXCR, TCRdb re-called clones from the PCR reads. None of the V and J calls come from the authors' own analysis; TCRdb made them. The sample consists of approximately 13,000 clones, around 25% of them appearing once. The data derive from a study of metastatic and nonmetastatic thyroid tumors. The CDR3 is made up of 14 amino acids. The V end was cut by 4 bases, the J end by 3 bases, with 9 bases between. CDR1 and CDR2 from the germline V gene are LGHDT and YNNKEL (reference sequence). Among the patients, none had received any treatment before thyroid surgery.

What was sequenced was blood. The rearrangement uses TRBV3-1 and TRBJ2-2; D not resolved. The clonotype originates from a male donor with papillary thyroid cancer or a benign thyroid nodule (not recorded which). Some clones in this sample may be carry-over from other donors' samples. Here the CDR3 DNA reads TGTGCCAGCAGCCCCCCCCGGGACACCGGGGAGCTGTTTTTT. This codes for CASSPPRDTGELFF.